This is a list of T cell receptor beta chains from one sample in a study of blood T cell repertoires in COVID-19. TCRdb's table, derived via immunoSEQ multiplex PCR, lists solely in-frame clones and lacks some. The table shows about 80,000 clones, with roughly 80% occurring only once. Sample: peripheral blood. These receptors originate from an elderly man with acute or convalescent COVID-19. Both conserved end residues are part of each CDR3. A D gene is named only where the DNA matches it firmly. Rows may omit the clone size; those that give it use once, few, many or a size class.

TGCGCCAGCCGCCATCGACTAGCGGGGGGGTTACAAACCTACAATGAGCAGTTCTTC,CASRHRLAGGLQTYNEQFF,TRBD2,TRBJ2-1,TRBV10-2,-
TGCGCCAGCAGCTTGGCCGTTACAGCCTATAATTCACCCCTCCACTTT,CASSLAVTAYNSPLHF,-,TRBJ1-6,TRBV5-1,-
TGTGCCAGCAGTGACGGGTACAATCAGCCCCAGCATTTT,CASSDGYNQPQHF,-,TRBJ1-5,TRBV25-1,-
TGTGCCAGCAATAATGCTGACACGTTGACCACTGAAGCTTTCTTT,CASNNADTLTTEAFF,-,TRBJ1-1,TRBV6-5,-
TGCGCCAGCAGCTTGGTGGGAGCCAACAATGAGCAGTTCTTC,CASSLVGANNEQFF,-,TRBJ2-1,TRBV5-1,once
TGTGCCAGCCGGACTAGTCCGGGACGTAGGTCCTCCTACGAGCAGTACTTC,CASRTSPGRRSSYEQYF,TRBD2,TRBJ2-7,TRBV5-6,-
TGTGCCACTCTTTTGTCAGGGGTATCTGAAGCTTTCTTT,CATLLSGVSEAFF,-,TRBJ1-1,TRBV7-9,-
TGTGCCAGCAGTGAAGGTACATGGGGCTACACCTTC,CASSEGTWGYTF,-,TRBJ1-2,TRBV6-1,-
TGCGCCAGCAGCCGAACTCAGGGTTTTGCTGAAAAACTGTTTTTT,CASSRTQGFAEKLFF,-,TRBJ1-4,TRBV5-1,few
TGCGCCAGCAGTCAAATAGGGACAGGGACCAACGTCCTGACTTTC,CASSQIGTGTNVLTF,TRBD1,TRBJ2-6,TRBV23-1,few
TGTGCCAGTAGTATAGACGGGACAGATTACTATGGCTACACCTTC,CASSIDGTDYYGYTF,TRBD1,TRBJ1-2,TRBV19,-
TGTGCCAGCAGAGACAGCTCCAATCAGCCCCAGCATTTT,CASRDSSNQPQHF,-,TRBJ1-5,TRBV2,-
TGTGCCAAAGGGAGACAGGGAGAAGGAACTGAAGCTTTCTTT,CAKGRQGEGTEAFF,TRBD1,TRBJ1-1,TRBV6-4,-
TGTGCCAGCAGAATAGGACAGGCCTCTAACTATGGCTACACCTTC,CASRIGQASNYGYTF,TRBD1,TRBJ1-2,TRBV6-5,-
TGTGCCAGCAGCCGACAGGAAACCGACTCTGGAAACACCATATATTTT,CASSRQETDSGNTIYF,-,TRBJ1-3,TRBV7-9,-
TGTGCCTGGGCCCCCGGGACCTACGAGCAGTACTTC,CAWAPGTYEQYF,-,TRBJ2-7,TRBV30,-
TGCAGTGCTAGTGGGAGCGGGGGGGCTTGGGCCAAAAACATTCAGTACTTC,CSASGSGGAWAKNIQYF,TRBD2,TRBJ2-4,TRBV20-1,once
TGCGCCAGCAGCTTACCGGGACAGGGGGTGGAGCAGTTCTTC,CASSLPGQGVEQFF,TRBD1,TRBJ2-1,TRBV5-1,-
TGTGCCAGCAGCCAAGTAGAGGGAACCCCTTACAATGAGCAGTTCTTC,CASSQVEGTPYNEQFF,-,TRBJ2-1,TRBV4-2,-
TGTGCCAGCAGCCAAGGGGGGGTGCCAAAGTCACCCCTCCACTTT,CASSQGGVPKSPLHF,-,TRBJ1-6,TRBV13,-
TGTGCCAGCAGCGTCTCCCGGGACAGCAATGGCTACACCTTC,CASSVSRDSNGYTF,TRBD1,TRBJ1-2,TRBV11-2,-
TGCAGCGGACAGGGTAAAGAGACCCAGTACTTC,CSGQGKETQYF,TRBD1,TRBJ2-5,TRBV20-1,-
TGTGCTAGTGGCCGGACTAGCGGTCGTCTGGAGCAGTACTTC,CASGRTSGRLEQYF,TRBD2,TRBJ2-7,TRBV12-5,-
TGTGCCAGCAGCCAAGAAGGATCCAGGAGGGGTGAAAAACTGTTTTTT,CASSQEGSRRGEKLFF,-,TRBJ1-4,TRBV3-1/TRBV3-2,-
TGTGCCTTACAGACACGGACAGGGAAATCCTACGAGCAGTACTTC,CALQTRTGKSYEQYF,TRBD1,TRBJ2-7,TRBV30,-
TGTGCCATCAGTGAGTCGGTTAGCGGGGGGATAAACACCGGGGAGCTGTTTTTT,CAISESVSGGINTGELFF,TRBD2,TRBJ2-2,TRBV10-3,-
TGTGCCAGTACCCCGGGGGGCCAAGAGACCCAGTACTTC,CASTPGGQETQYF,TRBD2,TRBJ2-5,TRBV9,-
TGTGCCAGCAGAACTACGACAGGGGGCGATCACGAGCAGTACTTC,CASRTTTGGDHEQYF,TRBD1,TRBJ2-7,TRBV6-5,-
TGTGCCAGTTACAGGGTGAACACTGAAGCTTTCTTT,CASYRVNTEAFF,-,TRBJ1-1,TRBV6-5,-
TGTGCCAGCAGTGGACCGGACCGGACAGGGGTAAGATCTGGGGCCAACGTCCTGACTTTC,CASSGPDRTGVRSGANVLTF,TRBD1,TRBJ2-6,TRBV2,-
TGCGCCAGCAGCCAGGGACAGGGGGCGGAAAATGAGCAGTTCTTC,CASSQGQGAENEQFF,TRBD1,TRBJ2-1,TRBV4-1,-
TGTGCCAGCAGTGAGGACAGCGATATCTATGGCTACACCTTC,CASSEDSDIYGYTF,-,TRBJ1-2,TRBV2,-
TGTGCCAGCAGCTTGGGACAGGTCGGGGGCTACACCTTC,CASSLGQVGGYTF,-,TRBJ1-2,TRBV5-8,-
TGTGCCAGCAGCAGAGCGGGGGGGCCGGGAGAGACCCAGTACTTC,CASSRAGGPGETQYF,TRBD2,TRBJ2-5,TRBV7-2,-
TGCGCCAGCAGCAGGACAGGGGGCAATCAGCCCCAGCATTTT,CASSRTGGNQPQHF,TRBD1,TRBJ1-5,TRBV5-1,-
TGCGCCAGCAGCTTGTCCCTGGCCCGCGGCTCTGGAAACACCATATATTTT,CASSLSLARGSGNTIYF,-,TRBJ1-3,TRBV5-1,-
TGTGCCACCAGTGATGGTCAGGGAAGGTATGGCTACACCTTC,CATSDGQGRYGYTF,-,TRBJ1-2,TRBV24-1,few
TGTGCCAGCAGTGAATCCGGGTTCGAGCAGTACTTC,CASSESGFEQYF,-,TRBJ2-7,TRBV2,-
TGTGCCAGCAGCAACTCGCCAGGTAACTATGGCTACACCTTC,CASSNSPGNYGYTF,-,TRBJ1-2,TRBV21-1,once
TGTGCCAGCTCACGACAGGGGGCCACTGAAGCTTTCTTT,CASSRQGATEAFF,TRBD1,TRBJ1-1,TRBV18,-
TGTGCCAGCAGCTTAGCGGCCACTTCGGGACAGGGCTATGGCTACACCTTC,CASSLAATSGQGYGYTF,TRBD1,TRBJ1-2,TRBV7-2,-
TGCGCCAGCAGCTCCGCCGATGAGTATGAAAAACTGTTTTTT,CASSSADEYEKLFF,-,TRBJ1-4,TRBV5-1,-
TGTGCCAGCAGCCAAGACCGGACAGTCGAGCAGTTCTTC,CASSQDRTVEQFF,-,TRBJ2-1,TRBV14,-
TGTGCCAGCAGCCAACCCAGGGGTGAGGGCTACACCTTC,CASSQPRGEGYTF,-,TRBJ1-2,TRBV4-2,-
TGTGCCAGCAGTTACGCCTACAGCAAAGGCACAGATACGCAGTATTTT,CASSYAYSKGTDTQYF,-,TRBJ2-3,TRBV6-5,-
TGTGCCAGCAGCCAACCGGGGACAGGGACGGAGACCCAGTACTTC,CASSQPGTGTETQYF,TRBD1,TRBJ2-5,TRBV3-1/TRBV3-2,-
TGTGCCAGCAGCAACCGACAGGGAGCACGCGGGCAAGAGACCCAGTACTTC,CASSNRQGARGQETQYF,TRBD1,TRBJ2-5,TRBV5-5,-
TGCGCCAGCAGCGCACGGGGGGACTCTGGAAACACCATATATTTT,CASSARGDSGNTIYF,-,TRBJ1-3,TRBV5-1,-
TGTGCCAGTAGTGGCCGGCAGGGATTTGAAAAACTGTTTTTT,CASSGRQGFEKLFF,-,TRBJ1-4,TRBV19,-
TGTGCCAGCAGTGAACTAGCGGGGGGCTACAATGAGCAGTTCTTC,CASSELAGGYNEQFF,TRBD2,TRBJ2-1,TRBV6-1,-
TGTGCCAGCAGCGTAGTTGGACAGGGGGGTGAAGCTTTCTTT,CASSVVGQGGEAFF,TRBD1,TRBJ1-1,TRBV9,-
TGTGCCAGCAGCTCTGACAGGGGTTCGGGCGAGCAGTACTTC,CASSSDRGSGEQYF,TRBD1,TRBJ2-7,TRBV7-9,-
TGTGCCATCAGTGAGTCAGACAGCTACGAGCAGTACTTC,CAISESDSYEQYF,-,TRBJ2-7,TRBV10-3,-
TGTGCCAGCACCCAGGCCACTTTTAGGACTGAAGCTTTCTTT,CASTQATFRTEAFF,-,TRBJ1-1,TRBV7-2,-
TGTGCCAGCAGTGAGCCCGTCGGGGGGCGAAGCACTGAAGCTTTCTTT,CASSEPVGGRSTEAFF,-,TRBJ1-1,TRBV2,-
TGTGCCAGCAGTCCGTCGGGAGCCAAAAACATTCAGTACTTC,CASSPSGAKNIQYF,-,TRBJ2-4,TRBV27,-
TGTGCCAGCAGCAAAGCGGAGGGGACGGGGAACACTGAAGCTTTCTTT,CASSKAEGTGNTEAFF,-,TRBJ1-1,TRBV21-1,-
TGTGCCAGCAGTCCGGACCAAGAGGGTGAAAAACTGTTTTTT,CASSPDQEGEKLFF,-,TRBJ1-4,TRBV25-1,-
TGTGCCAGCAGCCCCCGGGACAGACCAACTAATGAAAAACTGTTTTTT,CASSPRDRPTNEKLFF,TRBD1,TRBJ1-4,TRBV7-8,-